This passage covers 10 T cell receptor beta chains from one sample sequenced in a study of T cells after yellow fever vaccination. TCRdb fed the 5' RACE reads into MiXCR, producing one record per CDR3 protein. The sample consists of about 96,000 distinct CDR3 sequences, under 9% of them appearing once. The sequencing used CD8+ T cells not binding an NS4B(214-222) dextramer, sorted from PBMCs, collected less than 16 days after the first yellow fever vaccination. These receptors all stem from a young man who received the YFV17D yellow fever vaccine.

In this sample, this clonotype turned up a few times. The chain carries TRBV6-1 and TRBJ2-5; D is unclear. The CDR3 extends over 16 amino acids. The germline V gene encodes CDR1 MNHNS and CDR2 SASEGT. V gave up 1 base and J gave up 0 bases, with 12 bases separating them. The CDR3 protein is CASSEDWVQYQETQYF. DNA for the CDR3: TGTGCCAGCAGTGAAGACTGGGTCCAGTACCAAGAGACCCAGTACTTC.

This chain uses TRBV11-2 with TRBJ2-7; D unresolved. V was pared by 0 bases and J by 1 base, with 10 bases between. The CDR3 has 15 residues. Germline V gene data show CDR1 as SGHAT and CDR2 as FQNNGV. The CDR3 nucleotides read TGTGCCAGCAGCTTAGAACCAGAGAAGTCCTACGAGCAGTACTTC. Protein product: CASSLEPEKSYEQYF.

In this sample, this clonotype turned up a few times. CDR3 protein: CASSYLPLSTNEKLFF. CDR3 DNA sequence: TGTGCCAGCAGTTACCTTCCACTTTCAACTAATGAAAAACTGTTTTTT. The rearrangement uses TRBV6-5 and TRBJ1-4; D is unresolved. The V end was cut by 2 bases, the J end by 0 bases, with 10 bases between. This CDR3 comprises 16 residues. The germline CDR1 and CDR2 sequences are MNHEY and SVGAGI.

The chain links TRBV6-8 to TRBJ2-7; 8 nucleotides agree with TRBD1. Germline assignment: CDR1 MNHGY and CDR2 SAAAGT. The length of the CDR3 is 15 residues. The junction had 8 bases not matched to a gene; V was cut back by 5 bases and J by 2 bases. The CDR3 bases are TGTGCCAGCAGTCCGGGACAGGTAATCACCTACGAGCAGTACGTC. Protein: CASSPGQVITYEQYV.

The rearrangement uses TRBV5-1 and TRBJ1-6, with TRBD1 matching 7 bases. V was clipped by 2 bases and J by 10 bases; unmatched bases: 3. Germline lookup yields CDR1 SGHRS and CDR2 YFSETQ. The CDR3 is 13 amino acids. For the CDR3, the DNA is TGCGCCAGCAGCTTCCGACAGGGCTCACCCCTCCACTTT. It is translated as CASSFRQGSPLHF. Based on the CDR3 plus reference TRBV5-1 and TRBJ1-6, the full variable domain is KAGVTQTPRYLIKTRGQQVTLSCSPISGHRSVSWYQQTPGQGLQFLFEYFSETQRNKGNFPGRFSGRQFSNSRSEMNVSTLELGDSALYLCASSFRQGSPLHFGNGTRLTVT.

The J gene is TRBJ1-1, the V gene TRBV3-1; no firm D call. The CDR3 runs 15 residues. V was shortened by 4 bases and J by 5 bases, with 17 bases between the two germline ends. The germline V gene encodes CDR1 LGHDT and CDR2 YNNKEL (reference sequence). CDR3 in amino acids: CASSLRGVIKTEAFF. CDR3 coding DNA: TGTGCCAGCAGCCTTCGGGGAGTTATTAAGACTGAAGCTTTCTTT.

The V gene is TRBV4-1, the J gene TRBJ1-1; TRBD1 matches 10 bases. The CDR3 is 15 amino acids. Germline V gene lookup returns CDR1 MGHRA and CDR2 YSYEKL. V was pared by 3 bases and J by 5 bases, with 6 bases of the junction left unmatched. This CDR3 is CASSHRQGAWTEAFF. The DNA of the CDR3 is TGCGCCAGCAGCCACCGACAGGGGGCTTGGACTGAAGCTTTCTTT.

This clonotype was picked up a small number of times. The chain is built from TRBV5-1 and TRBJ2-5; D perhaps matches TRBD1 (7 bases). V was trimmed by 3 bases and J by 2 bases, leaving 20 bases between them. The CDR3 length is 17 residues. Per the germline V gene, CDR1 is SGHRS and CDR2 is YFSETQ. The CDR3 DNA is TGCGCCAGCAGCTGGACTACCGGACAGGATCTGCAAGAGACCCAGTACTTC. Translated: CASSWTTGQDLQETQYF.

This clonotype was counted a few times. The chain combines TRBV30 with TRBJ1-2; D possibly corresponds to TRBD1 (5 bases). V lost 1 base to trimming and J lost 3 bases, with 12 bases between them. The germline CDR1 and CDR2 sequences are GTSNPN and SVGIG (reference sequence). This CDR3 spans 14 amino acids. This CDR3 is CAWSATVSDYGYTF. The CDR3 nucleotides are TGTGCCTGGAGTGCGACAGTCAGCGACTATGGCTACACCTTC.

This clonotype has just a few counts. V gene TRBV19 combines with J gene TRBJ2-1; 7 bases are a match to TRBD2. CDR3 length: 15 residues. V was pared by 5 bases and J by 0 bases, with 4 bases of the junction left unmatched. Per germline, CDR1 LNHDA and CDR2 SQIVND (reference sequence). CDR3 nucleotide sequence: TGTGCCAGTAGTTCCGAGCGGGGCTCCTACAATGAGCAGTTCTTC. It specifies CASSSERGSYNEQFF.